The source of this TCR beta chain is a study of identical twins. V lost 0 bases and J 0 bases, leaving 20 bases between the germline ends. Germline V gene data show CDR1 as DFQATT and CDR2 as SNEGSKA (reference sequence). CDR3 length: 19 amino acids. This clonotype appeared a few times. TCRdb processed the 5' RACE reads anew with MiXCR; each CDR3 protein has one entry. The sample contains 200,000 to 300,000 distinct CDR3 sequences, around 7.6% of which appear only once. The data were also submitted as part of a second study, on yellow fever vaccine responses in identical twins.

The sequenced material came from CD8+ T cells sorted from blood. The sequence came from a woman between 18 and 29 years old in good health. The gene calls are TRBV20-1 and TRBJ2-2, with D possibly matching TRBD2 (6 bases). The CDR3, as DNA: TGCAGTGCTAGAGAGTCACCGGGACTTATCCTCGCGAACACCGGGGAGCTGTTTTTT. This translates into CSARESPGLILANTGELFF.